What follows are 8 T cell receptor beta chains derived from one specimen sequenced in a study of beta chain features in type 1 diabetes. Every isolated RNA sample was fully reverse transcribed, so sequencing captured expressed TCRB transcripts. Repertoires were generated with immunoSEQ multiplex PCR, while TCRdb's copy carries only in-frame clones and drops some. The sample contains roughly 140,000 clones, roughly 53% of which appear only once. What was sequenced was Tregs from blood. The receptor source for this set is a man aged 18 to 30 in good health.

This chain links TRBV18 with TRBJ2-5; D might be TRBD2 (6 bases). Germline loops: CDR1 KGHSH, CDR2 LQKENI. The CDR3 is made up of 16 amino acids. V lost 3 bases to trimming and J lost 4 bases, with 18 bases between them. CDR3 sequence (DNA): TGTGCCAGCTCACCCAGTTTTACCGGAGGGGCAGAGACCCAGTACTTC. It specifies CASSPSFTGGAETQYF.

This clone was counted a few times. The J gene is TRBJ2-3, the V gene TRBV7-9, with a tentative D call TRBD2 (5 bases). V was cut by 1 base and J by 4 bases, with 15 bases left in between. The length of the CDR3 is 16 residues. From germline, CDR1 is SEHNR and CDR2 FQNEAQ (reference sequence). This chain's CDR3 is CASSLVVSGGADTQYF. In DNA, the CDR3 is TGTGCCAGCAGCTTAGTTGTCTCCGGAGGCGCAGATACGCAGTATTTT.

The genes are TRBV4-3 and TRBJ1-1, with TRBD1 as a possible D gene (5 bases). This CDR3 spans 14 amino acids. Germline lookup yields CDR1 LGHNA and CDR2 YSLEER. V lost 0 bases and J 0 bases, leaving 5 bases between the germline ends. As DNA, the CDR3 is TGCGCCAGCAGCCAAGAGACAGTGAACACTGAAGCTTTCTTT. As protein: CASSQETVNTEAFF.

This clone was seen more than once but under ten times. The V gene is TRBV29-1, the J gene TRBJ2-5; maybe TRBD2 (7 bases). V shed 2 bases and J shed 5 bases, with 15 bases lying between them. The CDR3 is 14 residues long. Germline V gives CDR1 SQVTM, CDR2 ANQGSEA. The DNA of the CDR3 is TGCAGCGTTGAACCGGCCAGGGGAGGGGAGACCCAGTACTTC. Translation gives CSVEPARGGETQYF.

The J gene is TRBJ1-6, the V gene TRBV7-2; D unclear. Looked up from germline, CDR1 is SGHTA and CDR2 is FQGNSA. The CDR3 extends over 16 amino acids. V was pared by 5 bases and J by 10 bases, with 21 bases between. The CDR3 DNA sequence: TGTGCCAGCAGCCCGAGGACCGCATTAGCGAACTCACCCCTCCACTTT. It encodes CASSPRTALANSPLHF.

V and J are TRBV19 and TRBJ2-7, with D tentatively TRBD1 (5 bases). The CDR3 has 13 residues. Per the germline V gene, CDR1 is LNHDA and CDR2 is SQIVND (reference sequence). Between the trimmed V and J ends, which lost 1 base and 6 bases, there was a span of 10 bases. The CDR3 spells CASSIGDRLEQYF. The CDR3 nucleotides are TGTGCCAGTAGTATAGGTGACAGACTCGAGCAGTACTTC.

The rearrangement links TRBV5-1 to TRBJ1-6; D gene unclear. The ends were cut back, 4 bases at V and 5 bases at J, with 10 bases in the middle. The germline CDR1 and CDR2 sequences are SGHRS and YFSETQ. CDR3 length: 14 residues. The CDR3 loop reads CASSPTSDNSPLHF. The CDR3 DNA reads TGCGCCAGCAGCCCTACGAGCGATAATTCACCCCTCCACTTT.

The chain carries TRBV2 and TRBJ2-2, with a possible D match to TRBD1 (7 bases). Per germline, CDR1 SNHLY and CDR2 FYNNEI. Between the trimmed V and J ends, which lost 6 bases and 0 bases, there was a span of 20 bases. The CDR3 is 18 residues long. The CDR3 coding sequence is TGTGCCAGCAGGGCGACAGGGAGGCTCGGACCGAACACCGGGGAGCTGTTTTTT. It yields the protein CASRATGRLGPNTGELFF.